One T cell receptor beta chain is described in this entry. Its antigen remains unknown. This sample was included in a study of OX40 agonist ivuxolimab in advanced cancers. Whole-study results and caveats: At 0.1 to 3.0 mg/kg and by week 6, clonal expansion occurred in CD4+ and CD8+ blood T cells.

Assay used: immunoSEQ multiplex PCR; TCRdb lists only in-frame clones, some missing. The sample lists just over 95,000 clones, roughly 89% occurring once. CDR3 length equals 13 residues. Germline V gene sequence: CDR1 MNHNY, CDR2 SVGAGI (reference sequence). V shed 8 bases and J 4 bases; nucleotides not matched to a gene: 7. The chain employs TRBV6-6 and TRBJ1-1, with 7 bases matching TRBD1. The sequencing here drew on CD4+ or CD8+ T cells sorted from blood, taken in a trial of the OX40 agonist ivuxolimab. This TCR came from an adult with an advanced solid tumor such as melanoma, head and neck, liver or kidney cancer. The CDR3 region has the DNA TGTGCCAGCGGGAGGGGGCGGGTCACTGAAGCTTTCTTT. It specifies CASGRGRVTEAFF.